One sample yielded the 30 T cell receptor beta chains listed below, sequenced in a study of T cells in women clearing cervical HPV infection. Assay used: immunoSEQ multiplex PCR; TCRdb lists only in-frame clones, some missing. In all, the sample yields roughly 22,000 clones. Sequencing was done on a sample of blood buffy coat. The origin of the receptors is a woman aged 18-69 years with a cervical HPV16 infection that either progressed to CIN3+ or cleared (not recorded which).

A note on this clone: The CDR3 goes on 3 residues after the read ends, and that part is filled in from the germline J gene. V and J are TRBV2 and TRBJ1-4; D is uncertain. Germline-derived CDR1 and CDR2 are SNHLY and FYNNEI. The CDR3 is made up of 12 amino acids. This chain's CDR3 is CASSEHANGLFF. The CDR3 DNA, read in part, is TGTGCCAGCAGTGAACATGCCAACGGA.

Notes on this clone: The CDR3 goes on 3 residues after the read ends, and that part is filled in from the germline J gene. The chain joins TRBV11-2 to TRBJ1-1, with no clear D. The germline V gene encodes CDR1 SGHAT and CDR2 FQNNGV. The CDR3 has 15 amino acids. Trimming stripped 0 bases from V and 6 bases from J, with 14 bases between. CDR3 bases read: TGTGCCAGCAGCTTAGATCCCGGCGACTTCGCTGAA. Its translation is CASSLDPGDFAE. The entire CDR3 protein is CASSLDPGDFAEAFF.

The chain's CDR3 is CASSFVRGETDTQYF. CDR3 DNA (partial): TGTGCCAGCAGTTTCGTACGCGGTGAAACAGATACG. The chain recombines TRBV27 with TRBJ2-3; D gene unclear. The CDR3 is cut off 3 residues early in the read; its end comes from the germline J gene. CDR1 and CDR2 (germline): MNHEY, SMNVEV (reference sequence). Trimming took off 3 bases at V and 3 bases at J, with 13 bases between the two ends. The CDR3 contains 15 residues.

For this clone: The observed sequence ends 3 residues before the CDR3 terminus, with the missing tail filled in from the germline J gene. The chain couples TRBV2 to TRBJ1-6, with 7 nucleotides matching TRBD1. The CDR3 is made up of 15 amino acids. Germline V gives CDR1 SNHLY, CDR2 FYNNEI. V was pared by 3 bases and J by 6 bases, with 5 bases of the junction left unmatched. This CDR3 is CASSEGTAFNSPLHF. The CDR3 bases that were read are TGTGCCAGCAGTGAGGGGACAGCATTTAATTCACCC.

With regard to this clone: The CDR3 extends 3 residues past the end of the read, so its final part is completed from the germline J gene. V and J are TRBV20-1 and TRBJ1-1, with D possibly matching TRBD1 (6 bases). Germline CDR1 is DFQATT and CDR2 is SNEGSKA (reference sequence). This CDR3 is 12 amino acids long. Incomplete CDR3 DNA: TGCAGTGCTGGGGGCACGGGGGGTTGG. Amino acids: CSAGGTGGW. The entire CDR3 protein reads CSAGGTGGWAFF.

The covered CDR3 bases are TGTGCCAGCAGAGATAGCGGGAGACGAACAGATACG. It yields the protein CASRDSGRRTDT. In full, the CDR3 is CASRDSGRRTDTQYF. The chain has TRBV28 and TRBJ2-3, with TRBD2 matching 9 bases. The read gets to within 3 residues of the CDR3 end, and the germline J gene fills in the rest. Germline V CDR1 and CDR2: MDHEN, SYDVKM. The length of the CDR3 is 15 residues. Trimming cost V 6 bases and J 3 bases; bases outside gene matches: 7.

Remarks on this clone: The DNA ends 3 residues before the CDR3 does, and the rest of the CDR3 is filled in from the germline J gene. This chain uses TRBV9 with TRBJ2-3; the match to TRBD2 covers 14 bases. Germline V lookup: CDR1 SGDLS, CDR2 YYNGEE. This CDR3 has 19 residues. Germline trimming cut 1 base from V and 6 bases from J; bases unmatched to any gene: 13. CDR3 loop: CASSVSTLGLAGVADTQYF. CDR3 DNA, as far as it was read: TGTGCCAGCAGCGTATCAACCCTGGGACTAGCGGGAGTGGCGGATACG.

A word on this clone: The read ends 3 residues early relative to the CDR3; the germline J gene fills the gap. The genes are TRBV6-2 or TRBV6-3 and TRBJ2-7; 9 bases match TRBD1. With 5 bases clipped from V and 4 bases from J, the junction kept 9 bases outside the gene matches. The CDR3 runs 15 residues. Germline V lookup: CDR1 MNHEY, CDR2 SVGEGT. The sequenced CDR3 bases are TGTGCCAGCAGTACCGAACAGGGGGCGATATACGAG. It specifies CASSTEQGAIYE. The full CDR3 is CASSTEQGAIYEQYF.

On this clone: The CDR3 goes on 3 residues after the read ends, and that part is filled in from the germline J gene. The chain carries TRBV28 and TRBJ1-4; the match to TRBD1 covers 9 bases. Unmatched junction bases numbered 6, after V lost 6 bases and J lost 7 bases. Germline CDR1 and CDR2: MDHEN and SYDVKM. CDR3 length: 14 amino acids. The CDR3 DNA, read in part, is TGTGCCAGCAGCCCGGCGGGACAGGGTGAAAAA. Encoded protein: CASSPAGQGEK. The CDR3 in full is CASSPAGQGEKLFF.

In the case of this clone: The read falls 3 residues short of the CDR3 end, and the missing part is taken from the germline J gene. V usage is TRBV5-1 and J usage is TRBJ1-1; 9 nucleotides match TRBD1. Germline loops: CDR1 SGHRS, CDR2 YFSETQ. V shed 7 bases, J shed 0 bases, and the junction held 7 bases outside the gene matches. There are 15 residues in the CDR3. The CDR3 bases that were read are TGCGCCAGCTCGGTGACAGGGGGAGTGAACACTGAA. Translated, it gives CASSVTGGVNTE. The entire CDR3 is CASSVTGGVNTEAFF.

About this clone itself: The read is 3 residues too short to cover the CDR3 end, so that end is filled in from the germline J gene. The chain recombines TRBV30 with TRBJ1-2; a possible D gene is TRBD1 (5 bases). Trimming cost V 2 bases and J 5 bases, with 9 bases left between them. Germline V gene sequence: CDR1 GTSNPN, CDR2 SVGIG (reference sequence). This CDR3 has 12 amino acids. The sequenced CDR3 bases are TGTGCCTGGAGTATCGGGGGGTATGGC. It codes for CAWSIGGYG. The whole CDR3 protein reads CAWSIGGYGYTF.

Note on this clone: The observed sequence ends 3 residues before the CDR3 terminus, with the missing tail filled in from the germline J gene. The V gene is TRBV27, the J gene TRBJ2-5; 10 bases agree with TRBD2. The CDR3 sequence is 14 residues long. Germline V lookup: CDR1 MNHEY, CDR2 SMNVEV (reference sequence). V trimming: 7 bases; J trimming: 5 bases; junction bases outside the gene matches: 7. CDR3 DNA, as far as it was read: TGTGCCAGCACCCGAGCGGGAGGGCTTGAGACC. Translation: CASTRAGGLET. The whole CDR3 protein is CASTRAGGLETQYF.

To note about this clone: The CDR3 end falls 3 residues outside the read, so it is completed with the germline J gene. The V call is TRBV7-9, the J call TRBJ1-2; possibly TRBD1 for D (5 bases). The CDR3 is made up of 12 amino acids. Germline V lookup: CDR1 SEHNR, CDR2 FQNEAQ (reference sequence). CDR3 region: CASSYSGPGYTF. The CDR3 DNA, read in part, is TGTGCCAGCAGTTATTCAGGGCCCGGC.

A remark on this clone: The read finishes 3 residues shy of the CDR3 end, and the germline J gene is used to complete it. The V gene is TRBV20-1, the J gene TRBJ2-6; TRBD1 is a possible D gene (5 bases). The V and J ends lost 0 bases and 0 bases respectively, with 9 bases between them. There are 16 residues in the CDR3. Germline V gives CDR1 DFQATT, CDR2 SNEGSKA (reference sequence). The CDR3 is CSARDYRISGANVLTF. The part of the CDR3 DNA that was read is TGCAGTGCTAGAGATTACAGGATCTCTGGGGCCAACGTC.

Points on this clone: The DNA ends 3 residues before the CDR3 does, and the rest of the CDR3 is filled in from the germline J gene. The chain carries TRBV30 and TRBJ2-5; D might be TRBD2 (6 bases). The germline V gene encodes CDR1 GTSNPN and CDR2 SVGIG (reference sequence). This CDR3 has 15 residues. The V gene lost 2 bases and the J gene lost 5 bases, with 18 bases spanning the gap. The CDR3 is CAWSPPGGRRETQYF. The covered CDR3 bases are TGTGCCTGGAGTCCCCCCGGGGGTCGAAGGGAGACC.

Remarks on this clone: The read falls 3 residues short of the CDR3 end, and the missing part is taken from the germline J gene. The rearrangement links TRBV20-1 to TRBJ2-7; TRBD1 is a possible D gene (5 bases). CDR3 length: 13 residues. V was clipped by 4 bases and J by 5 bases, with 15 bases between them. From germline, CDR1 is DFQATT and CDR2 SNEGSKA (reference sequence). CDR3 amino acids: CSAIGQGIHEQYF. Partial CDR3 DNA: TGCAGTGCTATCGGGCAGGGCATCCACGAG.

Turning to this clone: The CDR3 goes on 3 residues after the read ends, and that part is filled in from the germline J gene. The V call is TRBV28, the J call TRBJ2-7; 10 bases are a match to TRBD1. Germline V lookup: CDR1 MDHEN, CDR2 SYDVKM. The length of the CDR3 is 15 residues. With V trimmed by 7 bases and J by 5 bases, 11 bases remained unmatched. The CDR3 sequence is CASTDPGQGRHEQYF. The sequenced CDR3 bases are TGTGCCAGCACCGATCCGGGACAGGGGAGACACGAG.

With respect to this clone: Read coverage stops 3 residues before the CDR3 terminus; the germline J gene supplies the remainder. The V gene is TRBV20-1, the J gene TRBJ2-3; TRBD2 aligns across 7 bases. Germline V gene sequence: CDR1 DFQATT, CDR2 SNEGSKA (reference sequence). The CDR3 extends over 14 amino acids. J was trimmed by 2 bases and V by 4 bases; bases with no gene match: 6. This chain's CDR3 is CSATAGDYTDTQYF. The CDR3 DNA, read in part, is TGCAGTGCTACGGCGGGAGATTACACAGATACG.

About this clone: The read gets to within 3 residues of the CDR3 end, and the germline J gene fills in the rest. V gene TRBV30 combines with J gene TRBJ2-3; tentative D call: TRBD2 (5 bases). V shed 6 bases and J shed 0 bases, with 16 bases lying between them. In germline, CDR1 is GTSNPN, CDR2 SVGIG (reference sequence). This CDR3 spans 15 amino acids. This CDR3 is CACPRGGGSTDTQYF. The CDR3 DNA, read in part, is TGTGCCTGTCCCCGAGGAGGCGGTAGCACAGATACG.

For this clone: The CDR3 goes on 3 residues after the read ends, and that part is filled in from the germline J gene. The chain joins TRBV6-1 to TRBJ1-5; D gene uncertain. The CDR3 is made up of 15 amino acids. The germline gives CDR1 MNHNS, CDR2 SASEGT. Trimming left V 0 bases short and J 3 bases short, with 9 bases between. The CDR3 bases that were read are TGTGCCAGCAGTGAAGCGCTTCAGGCCAATCAGCCC. This codes for CASSEALQANQP. The whole CDR3 is CASSEALQANQPQHF.

As for this clone: Read sequence stops 3 residues before the CDR3 end, and the germline J gene provides the missing end. The chain couples TRBV6-1 to TRBJ2-7; D is unresolved. CDR1 and CDR2 from the germline V gene are MNHNS and SASEGT. This CDR3 contains 12 residues. The V gene lost 3 bases and the J gene lost 3 bases, with 6 bases spanning the gap. The CDR3 DNA, read in part, is TGTGCCAGCAGTGAGATCGGCTACGAG. Translation: CASSEIGYE. The whole CDR3 sequence reads CASSEIGYEQYF.

As concerns this clone: The observed sequence ends 3 residues before the CDR3 terminus, with the missing tail filled in from the germline J gene. The rearrangement uses TRBV10-3 and TRBJ2-5; unclear D gene. CDR3 length: 12 amino acids. Trimming stripped 2 bases from V and 5 bases from J, with 6 bases between. Germline CDR1 ENHRY, CDR2 SYGVKD. CDR3 in amino acids: CAISELAETQYF. Incomplete CDR3 DNA: TGTGCCATCAGTGAGCTGGCTGAGACC.

On this clone: The read gets to within 3 residues of the CDR3 end, and the germline J gene fills in the rest. The V call is TRBV5-1, the J call TRBJ2-1, with 9 bases identical to TRBD1. The germline gives CDR1 SGHRS, CDR2 YFSETQ. V lost 4 bases to trimming and J lost 5 bases; unmatched junction nucleotides: 4. This CDR3 region has 14 residues. CDR3 amino acids: CASSRGQGHNEQFF. CDR3 DNA, as far as it was read: TGCGCCAGCAGCCGGGGACAGGGCCACAATGAG.

A remark on this clone: With the read ending 3 residues before the CDR3 end, the germline J gene is used to fill in that end. This chain connects TRBV19 to TRBJ1-6; no firm D call. The CDR3 runs 15 residues. The germline CDR1 and CDR2 sequences are LNHDA and SQIVND (reference sequence). V lost 2 bases, J lost 6 bases, and 11 bases lay in between. CDR3 DNA (partial): TGTGCCAGTAGTATACAACAGTCAAGTAATTCACCC. Translated: CASSIQQSSNSP. The complete CDR3 reads CASSIQQSSNSPLHF.

Points on this clone: Read sequence stops 3 residues before the CDR3 end, and the germline J gene provides the missing end. The rearrangement joins TRBV7-6 to TRBJ2-3; the match to TRBD2 covers 10 bases. CDR1 and CDR2 from the germline V gene are SGHVS and FNYEAQ. V shed 3 bases, J shed 4 bases, and the junction held 4 bases outside the gene matches. CDR3 length: 15 amino acids. Incomplete CDR3 DNA: TGTGCCAGCAGCTTCTTAGCGGGAGGTTCAGATACG. Translated: CASSFLAGGSDT. The CDR3 in full is CASSFLAGGSDTQYF.

Incomplete CDR3 DNA: TGTGCCAGCAGTCACAGCGGCGGAGAGACC. This sequence encodes CASSHSGGET. The CDR3 reads in full as CASSHSGGETQYF. The rearrangement uses TRBV12-3 or TRBV12-4 and TRBJ2-5; weak D call: TRBD2 (5 bases). Sequencing ends 3 residues short of the CDR3 end; the germline J gene provides the rest. CDR3 length: 13 amino acids. V shed 5 bases and J shed 4 bases, with 11 bases lying between them.

The CDR3 DNA, read in part, is TGTGCCAGCTCACCATCTAGCGGGAGGGCCCTCTACAATGAG. Residues: CASSPSSGRALYNE. The full CDR3 is CASSPSSGRALYNEQFF. The chain uses TRBV18 and TRBJ2-1, with TRBD2 matching over 12 bases. The observed sequence ends 3 residues before the CDR3 terminus, with the missing tail filled in from the germline J gene. V lost 2 bases, J lost 3 bases, and 5 bases stayed unmatched. Germline V CDR1 and CDR2: KGHSH, LQKENI. There are 17 residues in the CDR3.

Details on this clone: The read ends 3 residues shy of where the CDR3 ends; the end is completed using the germline J gene. This chain joins TRBV6-1 and TRBJ2-2; no definite D call. Germline CDR1 MNHNS, CDR2 SASEGT. The V end was cut by 1 base, the J end by 6 bases, with 6 bases between. This CDR3 is built from 13 residues. The part of the CDR3 DNA that was read is TGTGCCAGCAGTGAAGGATCGGCCGGGGAG. This translates into CASSEGSAGE. The whole CDR3 protein is CASSEGSAGELFF.

Concerning this clone itself: Sequencing ends 3 residues short of the CDR3 end; the germline J gene provides the rest. The chain uses TRBV7-8 and TRBJ2-3; D is perhaps TRBD2 (6 bases). The V and J ends lost 5 bases and 0 bases respectively, with 18 bases between them. This CDR3 contains 17 residues. Germline CDR1 is SGHVS and CDR2 is FQNEAQ. CDR3 DNA, as far as it was read: TGTGCCAGCAGCCCTGGCGGGGAACTCACTAGCACAGATACG. It translates to CASSPGGELTSTDT. The entire CDR3 protein is CASSPGGELTSTDTQYF.

Of note for this clone: The read comes to an end 3 residues before the CDR3 does, leaving the germline J gene to fill in the end. The rearrangement links TRBV20-1 to TRBJ2-7; tentative D call: TRBD2 (5 bases). This CDR3 contains 13 residues. The V end lost 3 bases, the J end lost 4 bases, and 13 bases lay between the germline ends. Germline CDR1 is DFQATT and CDR2 is SNEGSKA (reference sequence). The sequenced CDR3 bases are TGCAGTGCTAGGCGGGCAGCCTCATACGAG. Translated, it gives CSARRAASYE. In full, the CDR3 reads CSARRAASYEQYF.